Listed below are T cell receptor beta chains from one sample, sequenced in a study of blood T cells in healthy people across ages. Via MiXCR, TCRdb re-called the 5' RACE reads, giving one row per CDR3 protein. This sample carries about 1 million distinct CDR3 sequences, approximately 26% of them seen once, and the ten largest clones take around 0.7%. The sample was also reused in another study, on T cells of mothers and their children.

Material for sequencing was blood. All receptors derive from a girl aged 2 to 9 in good health. The CDR3 runs from the conserved cysteine through the conserved F or W. A D gene is named only where the DNA matches it firmly. Part of the rows lack a size; the others show once, few, many or a class for expanded clones.

V gene	clone size	J gene	D gene	CDR3 protein	CDR3 DNA
TRBV4-2	NA	TRBJ2-5	NA	CASSPWGGARQETQYF	TGTGCCAGCAGCCCATGGGGGGGGGCGAGACAAGAGACCCAGTACTTC
TRBV28	NA	TRBJ2-3	NA	CASSSNLKAQYF	TGTGCCAGCAGTTCTAACCTGAAAGCGCAGTATTTT
TRBV10-3	few	TRBJ2-7	NA	CAAGLRSYEQYF	TGTGCCGCGGGTCTCCGTTCCTACGAGCAGTACTTC
TRBV19	few	TRBJ1-1	NA	CASSIGYLRQRYTEAFF	TGTGCCAGTAGTATAGGTTATTTGAGGCAGCGTTACACTGAAGCTTTCTTT
TRBV9	NA	TRBJ2-7	NA	CASSVGATTYEQYF	TGTGCCAGCAGCGTAGGAGCTACTACCTACGAGCAGTACTTC
TRBV20-1	few	TRBJ2-3	NA	CSFVLSSTDTQYF	TGCAGCTTCGTCCTGTCTAGCACAGATACGCAGTATTTT
TRBV28	NA	TRBJ2-5	NA	CASSFGGRQETQYF	TGTGCCAGCAGTTTCGGGGGACGTCAAGAGACCCAGTACTTC
TRBV7-6	few	TRBJ2-1	NA	CASSHRGYNEQFF	TGTGCCAGCAGCCACCGAGGTTACAATGAGCAGTTCTTC
TRBV2	few	TRBJ2-5	NA	CASRTTDYQETQYF	TGTGCCAGCAGGACAACGGACTACCAAGAGACCCAGTACTTC
TRBV28	NA	TRBJ2-7	NA	CASSLGHLGYEQYF	TGTGCCAGCAGTTTGGGGCACCTTGGGTACGAGCAGTACTTC